The clone carrying this T cell receptor beta chain came up a few times. Its antigen is still unknown. Use of 60 Vbeta and 13 Jbeta primers characterized the PCR. Clones were read by immunoSEQ multiplex PCR, and TCRdb kept only the in-frame ones, dropping some. The sample has about 120,000 clones, 65% seen once. This sample is part of a study of cytomegalovirus exposure and HLA in healthy donors. Background on the study: A prior analysis found 90 million to 120 million unique TCR beta sequences from approximately 200 million T cells. Study results and caveats: Previously analyzed data showed that most TCR beta V segments were productive at a frequency of about 87% or about 30%.

The CDR3 is made up of 13 amino acids. V was pared by 5 bases and J by 2 bases, with 13 bases between. Germline CDR1 GTSNPN, CDR2 SVGIG (reference sequence). The receptor comes from a woman between 40 and 50 years old in good health and CMV-seropositive. This chain connects TRBV30 to TRBJ2-7; D perhaps matches TRBD1 (5 bases). The source material was PBMCs. CDR3 nucleotides: TGTGCCTGGTCCCCAGGGTCCGCCTACGAGCAGTACTTC. Protein: CAWSPGSAYEQYF.